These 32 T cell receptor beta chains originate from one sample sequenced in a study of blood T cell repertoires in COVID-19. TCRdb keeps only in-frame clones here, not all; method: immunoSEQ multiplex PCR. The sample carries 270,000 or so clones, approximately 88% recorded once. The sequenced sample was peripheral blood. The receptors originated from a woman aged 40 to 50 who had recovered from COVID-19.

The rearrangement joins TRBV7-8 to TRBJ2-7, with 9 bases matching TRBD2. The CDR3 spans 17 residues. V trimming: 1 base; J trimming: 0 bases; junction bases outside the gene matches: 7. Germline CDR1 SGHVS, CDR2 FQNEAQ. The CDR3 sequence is CASSLDAGGPVSYEQYF. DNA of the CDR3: TGTGCCAGCAGCTTAGACGCGGGAGGGCCTGTCTCCTACGAGCAGTACTTC.

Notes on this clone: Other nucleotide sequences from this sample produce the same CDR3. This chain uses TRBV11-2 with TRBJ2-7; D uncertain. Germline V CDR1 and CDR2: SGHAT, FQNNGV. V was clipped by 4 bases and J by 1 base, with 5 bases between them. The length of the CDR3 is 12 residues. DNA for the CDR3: TGTGCCAGCAGCTCCTCGTCCTACGAGCAGTACTTC. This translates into CASSSSSYEQYF.

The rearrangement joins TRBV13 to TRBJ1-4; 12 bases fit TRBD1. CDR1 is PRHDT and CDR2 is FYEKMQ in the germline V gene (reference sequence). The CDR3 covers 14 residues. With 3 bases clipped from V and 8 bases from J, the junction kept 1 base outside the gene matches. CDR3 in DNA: TGTGCCAGCAGCTTGGGACAGGGGGCAGAAAAACTGTTTTTT. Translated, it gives CASSLGQGAEKLFF. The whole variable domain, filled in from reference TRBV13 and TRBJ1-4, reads AAGVIQSPRHLIKEKRETATLKCYPIPRHDTVYWYQQGPGQDPQFLISFYEKMQSDKGSIPDRFSAQQFSDYHSELNMSSLELGDSALYFCASSLGQGAEKLFFGSGTQLSVL.

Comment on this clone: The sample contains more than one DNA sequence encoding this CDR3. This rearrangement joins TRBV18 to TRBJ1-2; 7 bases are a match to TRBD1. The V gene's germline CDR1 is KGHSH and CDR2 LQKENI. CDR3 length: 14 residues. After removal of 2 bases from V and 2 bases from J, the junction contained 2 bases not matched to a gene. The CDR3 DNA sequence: TGTGCCAGCTCACCAGGGACAGCAAACTATGGCTACACCTTC. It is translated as CASSPGTANYGYTF. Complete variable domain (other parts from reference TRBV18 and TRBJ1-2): NAGVMQNPRHLVRRRGQEARLRCSPMKGHSHVYWYRQLPEEGLKFMVYLQKENIIDESGMPKERFSAEFPKEGPSILRIQQVVRGDSAAYFCASSPGTANYGYTFGSGTRLTVV.

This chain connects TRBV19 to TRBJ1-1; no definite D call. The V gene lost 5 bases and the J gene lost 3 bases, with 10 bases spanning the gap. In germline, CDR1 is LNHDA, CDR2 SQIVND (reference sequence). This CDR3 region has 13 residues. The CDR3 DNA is TGTGCCAGTAGTTTTCCCGGGGACACTGAAGCTTTCTTT. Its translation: CASSFPGDTEAFF.

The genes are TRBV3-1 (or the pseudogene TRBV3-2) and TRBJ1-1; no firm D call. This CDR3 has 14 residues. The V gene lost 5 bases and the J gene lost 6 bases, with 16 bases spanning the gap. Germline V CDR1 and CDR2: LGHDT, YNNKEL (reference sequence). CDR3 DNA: TGTGCCAGCAGCACAGCGGGGATGGTCGCTGAAGCTTTCTTT. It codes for CASSTAGMVAEAFF.

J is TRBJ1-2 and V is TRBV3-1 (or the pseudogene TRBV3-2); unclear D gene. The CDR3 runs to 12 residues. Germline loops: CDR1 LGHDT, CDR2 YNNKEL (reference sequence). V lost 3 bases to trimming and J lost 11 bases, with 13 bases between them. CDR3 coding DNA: TGTGCCAGCAGCCACCGGGGAGGCCCATACACCTTC. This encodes CASSHRGGPYTF.

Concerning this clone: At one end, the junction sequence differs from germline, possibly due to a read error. DNA of the CDR3: TGTGCCAGCAGCTTAGGGCGGGAGCGGACCCAGTACTTC. Encoded protein: CASSLGRERTQYF. The chain recombines TRBV12-3 or TRBV12-4 with TRBJ2-5, with 7 bases aligning to TRBD2. The CDR3 extends over 13 amino acids.

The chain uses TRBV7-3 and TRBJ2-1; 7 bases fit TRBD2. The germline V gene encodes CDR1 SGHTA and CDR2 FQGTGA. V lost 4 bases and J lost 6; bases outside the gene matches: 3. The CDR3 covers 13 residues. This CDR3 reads CASSSAGSNEQFF. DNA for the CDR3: TGTGCCAGCAGCTCAGCGGGAAGCAATGAGCAGTTCTTC.

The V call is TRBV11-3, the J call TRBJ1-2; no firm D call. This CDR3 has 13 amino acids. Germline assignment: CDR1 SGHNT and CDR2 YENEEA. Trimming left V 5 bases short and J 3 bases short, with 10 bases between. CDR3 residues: CASSPTTDYGYTF. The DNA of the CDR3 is TGTGCCAGCAGCCCAACCACAGACTATGGCTACACCTTC.

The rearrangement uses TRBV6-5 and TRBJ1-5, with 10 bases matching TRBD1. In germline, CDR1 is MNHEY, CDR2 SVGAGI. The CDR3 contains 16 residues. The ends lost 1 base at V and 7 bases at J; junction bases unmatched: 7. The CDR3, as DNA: TGTGCCAGCAGTTACTTGAGACAGGGGGCAAAGCAGCCCCAGCATTTT. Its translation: CASSYLRQGAKQPQHF.

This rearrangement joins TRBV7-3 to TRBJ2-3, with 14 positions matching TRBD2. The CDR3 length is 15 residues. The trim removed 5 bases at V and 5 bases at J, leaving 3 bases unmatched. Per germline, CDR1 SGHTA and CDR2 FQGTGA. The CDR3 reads CASSGLAGGVDTQYF. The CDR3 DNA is TGTGCCAGCAGCGGACTAGCGGGAGGTGTAGATACGCAGTATTTT.

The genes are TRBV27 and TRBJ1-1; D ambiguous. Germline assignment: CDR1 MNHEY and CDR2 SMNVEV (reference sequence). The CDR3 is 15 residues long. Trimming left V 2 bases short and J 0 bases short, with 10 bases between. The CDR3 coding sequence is TGTGCCAGCAGTTTAAACGCACCTATGAACACTGAAGCTTTCTTT. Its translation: CASSLNAPMNTEAFF.

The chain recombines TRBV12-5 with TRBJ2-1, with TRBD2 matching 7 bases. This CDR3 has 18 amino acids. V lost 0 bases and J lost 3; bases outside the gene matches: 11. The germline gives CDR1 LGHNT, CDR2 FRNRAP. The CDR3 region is CASGLVFLAAGSYNEQFF. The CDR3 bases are TGTGCTAGTGGTTTGGTATTCTTGGCAGCGGGAAGCTACAATGAGCAGTTCTTC. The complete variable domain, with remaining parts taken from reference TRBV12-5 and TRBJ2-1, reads DARVTQTPRHKVTEMGQEVTMRCQPILGHNTVFWYRQTMMQGLELLAYFRNRAPLDDSGMPKDRFSAEMPDATLATLKIQPSEPRDSAVYFCASGLVFLAAGSYNEQFFGPGTRLTVL.

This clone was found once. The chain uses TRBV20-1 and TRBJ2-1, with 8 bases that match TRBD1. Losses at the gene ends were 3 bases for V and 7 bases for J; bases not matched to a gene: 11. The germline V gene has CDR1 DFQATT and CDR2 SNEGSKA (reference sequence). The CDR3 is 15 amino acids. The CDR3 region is CSASGRQGIRNEQFF. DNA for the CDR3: TGCAGTGCTAGTGGGAGACAGGGGATACGGAATGAGCAGTTCTTC.

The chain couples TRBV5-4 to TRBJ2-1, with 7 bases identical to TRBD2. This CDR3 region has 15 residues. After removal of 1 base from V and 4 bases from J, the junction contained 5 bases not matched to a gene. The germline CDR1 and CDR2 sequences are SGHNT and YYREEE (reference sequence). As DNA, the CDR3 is TGTGCCAGCAGCTTGTGGTCGGGACTATACAATGAGCAGTTCTTC. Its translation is CASSLWSGLYNEQFF. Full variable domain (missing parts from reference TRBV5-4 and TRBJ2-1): ETGVTQSPTHLIKTRGQQVTLRCSSQSGHNTVSWYQQALGQGPQFIFQYYREEENGRGNFPPRFSGLQFPNYSSELNVNALELDDSALYLCASSLWSGLYNEQFFGPGTRLTVL.

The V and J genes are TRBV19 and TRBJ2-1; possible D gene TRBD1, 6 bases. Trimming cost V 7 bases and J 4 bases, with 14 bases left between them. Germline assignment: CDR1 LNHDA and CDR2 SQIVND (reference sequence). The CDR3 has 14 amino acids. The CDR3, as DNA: TGTGCCAGTACCTTTGGACAGTATTACAATGAGCAGTTCTTC. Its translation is CASTFGQYYNEQFF.

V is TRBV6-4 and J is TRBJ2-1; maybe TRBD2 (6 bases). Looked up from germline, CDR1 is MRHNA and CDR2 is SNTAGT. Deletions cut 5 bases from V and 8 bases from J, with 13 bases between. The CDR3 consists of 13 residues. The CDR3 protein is CASSSDWGDEQFF. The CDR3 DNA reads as TGTGCCAGCAGTTCGGACTGGGGGGATGAGCAGTTCTTC.

In nucleotides, the CDR3 is TGTGCCAGCAGTGAAGCGGTTATGTTGGCTAGCCGCACAGATACGCAGTATTTT. This translates into CASSEAVMLASRTDTQYF. This chain connects TRBV6-1 to TRBJ2-3, with D perhaps matching TRBD2 (5 bases). Trimming left V 0 bases short and J 1 base short, with 17 bases between. The CDR3 loop spans 18 amino acids. Looked up from germline, CDR1 is MNHNS and CDR2 is SASEGT.

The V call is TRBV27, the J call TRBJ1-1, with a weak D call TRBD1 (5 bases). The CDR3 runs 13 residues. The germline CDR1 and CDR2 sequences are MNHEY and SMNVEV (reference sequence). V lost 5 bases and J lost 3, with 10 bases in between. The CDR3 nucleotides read TGTGCCAGCAGTCGACAGTACTACACTGAAGCTTTCTTT. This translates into CASSRQYYTEAFF.

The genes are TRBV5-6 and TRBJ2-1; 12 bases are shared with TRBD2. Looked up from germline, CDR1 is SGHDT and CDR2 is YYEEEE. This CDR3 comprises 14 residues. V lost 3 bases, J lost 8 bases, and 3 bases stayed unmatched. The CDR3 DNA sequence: TGTGCCAGCAGCTCCCGACTAGCGGGAGATGAGCAGTTCTTC. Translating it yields CASSSRLAGDEQFF.

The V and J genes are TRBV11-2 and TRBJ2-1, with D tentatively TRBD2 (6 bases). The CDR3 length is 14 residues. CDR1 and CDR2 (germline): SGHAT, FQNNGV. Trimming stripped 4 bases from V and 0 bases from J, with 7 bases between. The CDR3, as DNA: TGTGCCAGCAGCTGGACTAACTCCTACAATGAGCAGTTCTTC. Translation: CASSWTNSYNEQFF.

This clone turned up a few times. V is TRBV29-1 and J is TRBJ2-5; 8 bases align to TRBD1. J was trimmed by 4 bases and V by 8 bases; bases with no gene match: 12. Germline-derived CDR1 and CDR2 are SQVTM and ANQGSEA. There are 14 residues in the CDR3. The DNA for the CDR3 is TGCAGCAGTAATCCCCCAGGGGGCGGAGAGACCCAGTACTTC. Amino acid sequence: CSSNPPGGGETQYF.

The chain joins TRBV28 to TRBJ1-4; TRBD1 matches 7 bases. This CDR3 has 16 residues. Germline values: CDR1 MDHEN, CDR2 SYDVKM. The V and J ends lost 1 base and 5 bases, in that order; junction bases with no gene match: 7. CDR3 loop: CASSLFHRDSNEKLFF. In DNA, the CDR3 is TGTGCCAGCAGTTTATTCCACCGGGACAGCAATGAAAAACTGTTTTTT.

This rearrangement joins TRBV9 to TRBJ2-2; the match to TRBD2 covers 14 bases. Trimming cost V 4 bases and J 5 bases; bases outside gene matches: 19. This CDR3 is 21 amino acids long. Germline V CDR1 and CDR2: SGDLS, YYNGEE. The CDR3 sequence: CASSPTLRTSGRIAGTGELFF. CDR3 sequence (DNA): TGTGCCAGCAGCCCGACGCTGCGGACTAGCGGGAGGATAGCGGGGACCGGGGAGCTGTTTTTT. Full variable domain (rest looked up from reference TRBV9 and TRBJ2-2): DSGVTQTPKHLITATGQRVTLRCSPRSGDLSVYWYQQSLDQGLQFLIQYYNGEERAKGNILERFSAQQFPDLHSELNLSSLELGDSALYFCASSPTLRTSGRIAGTGELFFGEGSRLTVL.

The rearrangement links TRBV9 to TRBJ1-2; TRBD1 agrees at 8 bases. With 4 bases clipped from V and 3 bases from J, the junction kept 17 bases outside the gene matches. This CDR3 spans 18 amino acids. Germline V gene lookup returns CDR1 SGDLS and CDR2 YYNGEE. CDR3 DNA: TGTGCCAGCAGCCCCCAGACAGGGGTGAGGTTCTTGGACTATGGCTACACCTTC. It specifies CASSPQTGVRFLDYGYTF. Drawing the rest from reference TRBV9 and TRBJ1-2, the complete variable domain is DSGVTQTPKHLITATGQRVTLRCSPRSGDLSVYWYQQSLDQGLQFLIQYYNGEERAKGNILERFSAQQFPDLHSELNLSSLELGDSALYFCASSPQTGVRFLDYGYTFGSGTRLTVV.

The CDR3 DNA reads TGTGCCTGGGGACAGGGGAACTACGAGCAGTACTTC. This sequence encodes CAWGQGNYEQYF. The chain has TRBV30 and TRBJ2-7, with TRBD1 matching over 9 bases. CDR1 is GTSNPN, CDR2 SVGIG, per germline (reference sequence). The CDR3 extends over 12 amino acids. J gave up 3 bases and V 5 bases, and 2 bases lay outside the gene matches.

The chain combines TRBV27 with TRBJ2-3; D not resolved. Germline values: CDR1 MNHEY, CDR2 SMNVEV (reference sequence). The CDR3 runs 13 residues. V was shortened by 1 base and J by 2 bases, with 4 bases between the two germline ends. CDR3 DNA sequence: TGTGCCAGCAGTTTATGGCTCACAGATACGCAGTATTTT. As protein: CASSLWLTDTQYF.

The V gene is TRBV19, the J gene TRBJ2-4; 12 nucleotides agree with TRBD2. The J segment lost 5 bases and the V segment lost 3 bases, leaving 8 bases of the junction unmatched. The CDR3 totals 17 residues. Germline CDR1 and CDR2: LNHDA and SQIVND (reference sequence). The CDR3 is CASSITGRLAGENIQYF. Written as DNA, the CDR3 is TGTGCCAGTAGTATTACAGGTCGACTAGCGGGGGAAAACATTCAGTACTTC.

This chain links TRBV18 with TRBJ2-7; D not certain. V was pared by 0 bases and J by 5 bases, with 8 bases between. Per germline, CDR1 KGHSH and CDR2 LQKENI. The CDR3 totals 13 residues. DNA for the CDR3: TGTGCCAGCTCACCACCGATGGCAGACGAGCAGTACTTC. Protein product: CASSPPMADEQYF. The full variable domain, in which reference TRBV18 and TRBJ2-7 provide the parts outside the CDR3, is NAGVMQNPRHLVRRRGQEARLRCSPMKGHSHVYWYRQLPEEGLKFMVYLQKENIIDESGMPKERFSAEFPKEGPSILRIQQVVRGDSAAYFCASSPPMADEQYFGPGTRLTVT.

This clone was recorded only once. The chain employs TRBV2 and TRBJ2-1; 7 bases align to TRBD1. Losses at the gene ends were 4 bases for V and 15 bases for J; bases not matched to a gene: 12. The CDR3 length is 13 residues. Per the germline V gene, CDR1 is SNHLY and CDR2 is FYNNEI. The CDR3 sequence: CASSGDRVGHSFF. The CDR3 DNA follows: TGTGCCAGCAGTGGCGACAGGGTGGGACATTCGTTCTTC.

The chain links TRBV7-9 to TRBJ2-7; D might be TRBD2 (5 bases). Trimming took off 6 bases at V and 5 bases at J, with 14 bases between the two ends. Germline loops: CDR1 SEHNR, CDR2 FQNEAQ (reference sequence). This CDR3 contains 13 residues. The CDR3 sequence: CASSPTGFHEQYF. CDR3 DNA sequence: TGTGCCAGCAGTCCGACGGGGTTCCACGAGCAGTACTTC.